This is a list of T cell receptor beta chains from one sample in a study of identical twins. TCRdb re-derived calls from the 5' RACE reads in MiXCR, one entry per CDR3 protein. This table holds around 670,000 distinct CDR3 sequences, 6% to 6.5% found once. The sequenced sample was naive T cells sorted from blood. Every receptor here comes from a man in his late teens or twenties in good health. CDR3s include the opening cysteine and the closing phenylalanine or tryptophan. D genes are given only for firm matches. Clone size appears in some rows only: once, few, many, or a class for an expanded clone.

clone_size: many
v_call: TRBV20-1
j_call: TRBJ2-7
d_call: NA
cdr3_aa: CSARDYAAGNLYEQYF
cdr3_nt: TGCAGTGCTAGAGATTACGCGGCAGGGAATCTGTACGAGCAGTACTTC

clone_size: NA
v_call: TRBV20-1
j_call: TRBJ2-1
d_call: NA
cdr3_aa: CSGTGTLYNEQFF
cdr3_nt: TGCAGCGGAACCGGGACTCTCTACAATGAGCAGTTCTTC

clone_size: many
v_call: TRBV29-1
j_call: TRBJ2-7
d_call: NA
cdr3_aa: CSVPGAGEQYF
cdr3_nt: TGCAGCGTTCCAGGGGCCGGAGAGCAGTACTTC

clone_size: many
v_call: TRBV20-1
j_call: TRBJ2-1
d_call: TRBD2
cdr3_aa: CSARRDLSGGSTEQFF
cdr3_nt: TGCAGTGCTAGAAGAGATCTATCGGGAGGGTCGACTGAGCAGTTCTTC

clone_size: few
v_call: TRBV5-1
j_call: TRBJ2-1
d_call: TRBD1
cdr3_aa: CASSLWDRDYNEQFF
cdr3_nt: TGCGCCAGCAGCTTGTGGGACAGGGACTACAATGAGCAGTTCTTC

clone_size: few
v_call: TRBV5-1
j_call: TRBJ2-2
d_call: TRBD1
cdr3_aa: CASSLQGAGAGELFF
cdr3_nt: TGCGCCAGCAGCTTACAGGGGGCTGGGGCCGGGGAGCTGTTTTTT

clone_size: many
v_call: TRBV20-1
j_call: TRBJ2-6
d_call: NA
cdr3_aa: CSAPLEANVLTF
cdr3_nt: TGCAGTGCTCCCTTGGAGGCCAACGTCCTGACTTTC

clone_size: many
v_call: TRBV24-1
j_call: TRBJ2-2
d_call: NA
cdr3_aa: CATRPGHRNTGELFF
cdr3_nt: TGTGCCACCAGGCCGGGACATCGTAACACCGGGGAGCTGTTTTTT

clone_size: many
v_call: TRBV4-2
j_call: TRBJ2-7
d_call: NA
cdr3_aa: CASSQSGGPYEQYF
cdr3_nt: TGTGCCAGCAGCCAATCAGGAGGGCCCTACGAGCAGTACTTC

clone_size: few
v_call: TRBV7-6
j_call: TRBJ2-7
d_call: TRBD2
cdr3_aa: CASSSTSGGREQYF
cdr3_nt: TGTGCCAGCAGCTCGACTAGCGGAGGAAGAGAGCAGTACTTC

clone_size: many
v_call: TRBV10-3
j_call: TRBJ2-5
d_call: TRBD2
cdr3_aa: CAISDSGGETQYF
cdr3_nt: TGTGCCATCAGTGACAGCGGGGGCGAGACCCAGTACTTC

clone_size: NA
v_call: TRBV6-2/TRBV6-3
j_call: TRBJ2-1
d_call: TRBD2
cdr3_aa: CASKRLAGVFDEQFF
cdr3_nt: TGTGCCAGCAAACGACTAGCGGGAGTTTTCGATGAGCAGTTCTTC

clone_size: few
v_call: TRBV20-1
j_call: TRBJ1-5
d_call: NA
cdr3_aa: CSARAGGQHF
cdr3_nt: TGCAGTGCTAGAGCCGGCGGCCAGCATTTT

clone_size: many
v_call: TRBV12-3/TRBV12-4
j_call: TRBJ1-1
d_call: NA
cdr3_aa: CASISQGLNTEAFF
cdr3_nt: TGTGCCAGCATATCACAGGGTTTGAACACTGAAGCTTTCTTT

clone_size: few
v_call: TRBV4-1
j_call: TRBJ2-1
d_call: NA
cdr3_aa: CASSQEPGGKNEQFF
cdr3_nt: TGCGCCAGCAGCCAAGAACCAGGTGGGAAAAATGAGCAGTTCTTC

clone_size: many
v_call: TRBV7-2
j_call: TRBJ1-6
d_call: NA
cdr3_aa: CASSLAVVGASYNSPLHF
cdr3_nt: TGTGCCAGCAGCTTAGCGGTGGTTGGGGCCTCCTATAATTCACCCCTCCACTTT

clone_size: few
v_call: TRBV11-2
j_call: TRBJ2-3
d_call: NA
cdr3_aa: CASSSSPGGRTDTQYF
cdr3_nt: TGTGCCAGCAGCTCCAGCCCCGGGGGTAGAACAGATACGCAGTATTTT

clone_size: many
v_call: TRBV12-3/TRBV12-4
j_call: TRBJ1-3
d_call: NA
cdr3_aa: CASSLDENTIYF
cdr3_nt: TGTGCCAGCAGTTTGGATGAGAACACCATATATTTT

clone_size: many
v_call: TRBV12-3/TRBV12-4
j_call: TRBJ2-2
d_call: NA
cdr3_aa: CASSFVLAITNTGELFF
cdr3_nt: TGTGCCAGCAGTTTTGTTCTAGCTATTACGAACACCGGGGAGCTGTTTTTT

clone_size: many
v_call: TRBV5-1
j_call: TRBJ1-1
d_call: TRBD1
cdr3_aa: CASSLVASTGGKYTEAFF
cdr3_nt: TGCGCCAGCAGCTTGGTAGCTTCGACAGGGGGGAAGTACACTGAAGCTTTCTTT

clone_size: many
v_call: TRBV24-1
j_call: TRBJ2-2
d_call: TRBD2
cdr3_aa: CATSDFSGRAAGELFF
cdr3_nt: TGTGCCACCAGTGATTTTAGCGGGAGGGCCGCCGGGGAGCTGTTTTTT

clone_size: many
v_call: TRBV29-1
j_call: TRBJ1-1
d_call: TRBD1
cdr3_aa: CSVQGAWGTEAFF
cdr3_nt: TGCAGCGTGCAGGGGGCGTGGGGCACTGAAGCTTTCTTT

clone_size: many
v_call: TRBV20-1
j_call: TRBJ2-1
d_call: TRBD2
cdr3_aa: CSARASGRLYNEQFF
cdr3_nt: TGCAGTGCTAGAGCTAGCGGGAGGTTGTACAATGAGCAGTTCTTC

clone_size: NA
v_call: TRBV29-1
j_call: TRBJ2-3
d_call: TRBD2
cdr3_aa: CSVESYEGLAQPADTQYF
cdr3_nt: TGCAGCGTTGAAAGTTACGAAGGACTAGCCCAACCGGCAGATACGCAGTATTTT

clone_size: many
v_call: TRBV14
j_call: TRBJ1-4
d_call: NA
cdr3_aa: CASSQVEKLFF
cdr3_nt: TGTGCCAGCAGCCAAGTTGAAAAACTGTTTTTT

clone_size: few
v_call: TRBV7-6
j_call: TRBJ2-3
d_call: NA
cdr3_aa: CASSRLGVPDTQYF
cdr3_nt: TGTGCCAGCAGCCGACTAGGGGTCCCAGATACGCAGTATTTT

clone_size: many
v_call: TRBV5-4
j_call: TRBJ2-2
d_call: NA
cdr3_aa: CASSPEPPGELFF
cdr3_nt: TGTGCCAGCAGCCCAGAACCTCCCGGGGAGCTGTTTTTT

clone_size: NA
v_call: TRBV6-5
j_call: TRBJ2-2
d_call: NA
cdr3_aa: CASSYGQARNTGELFF
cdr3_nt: TGTGCCAGCAGTTACGGGCAGGCGAGGAACACCGGGGAGCTGTTTTTT

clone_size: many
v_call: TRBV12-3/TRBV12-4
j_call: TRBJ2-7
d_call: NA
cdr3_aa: CASSRQGRSYEQYF
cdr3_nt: TGTGCCAGCAGTCGGCAGGGGAGGTCCTACGAGCAGTACTTC

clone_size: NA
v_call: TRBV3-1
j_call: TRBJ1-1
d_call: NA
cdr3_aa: CASSFRHSRSTEAFF
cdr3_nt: TGTGCCAGCAGCTTTCGACACTCACGAAGTACTGAAGCTTTCTTT

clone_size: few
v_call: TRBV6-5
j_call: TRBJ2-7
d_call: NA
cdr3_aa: CASSYDQIPYEQYF
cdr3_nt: TGTGCCAGCAGTTACGACCAGATCCCCTACGAGCAGTACTTC

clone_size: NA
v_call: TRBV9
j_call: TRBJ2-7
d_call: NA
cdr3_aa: CASSPEALSSNWATYEQYF
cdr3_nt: TGTGCCAGCAGCCCCGAAGCCCTCTCTAGTAATTGGGCCACCTACGAGCAGTACTTC

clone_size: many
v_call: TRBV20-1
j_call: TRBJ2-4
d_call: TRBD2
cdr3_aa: CSARGAGGFNIQYF
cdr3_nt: TGCAGTGCTAGGGGAGCGGGAGGGTTTAACATTCAGTACTTC